Following are 18 T cell receptor beta chains from one sample sequenced in a study of PD-L1 blockade in urothelial cancer. Time point here: pretreatment peripheral blood. Produced via immunoSEQ multiplex PCR; TCRdb's table is partial and in-frame only. The sample holds tens of thousands of clones, less than 90% seen once. The sequenced sample was PBMCs, obtained around atezolizumab (anti-PD-L1) treatment. Receptors were obtained from a woman aged 65 to 85 with urothelial cancer.

The V call is TRBV28, the J call TRBJ1-1, with no clear D. CDR3 length equals 12 residues. Per the germline V gene, CDR1 is MDHEN and CDR2 is SYDVKM. The ends were cut back, 1 base at V and 8 bases at J, with 8 bases in the middle. DNA of the CDR3: TGTGCCAGCAGTTTATCCTACTCGGAAGCTTTCTTT. Encoded protein: CASSLSYSEAFF.

The CDR3, as DNA: TGCAGCGTTGGGGCAGGAGGCCCCCCTATGGGCTACACCTTC. It encodes CSVGAGGPPMGYTF. The chain combines TRBV29-1 with TRBJ1-2; D is undetermined. The V end lost 4 bases, the J end lost 8 bases, and 20 bases lay between the germline ends. This CDR3 is built from 14 residues. Germline CDR1 reads SQVTM; CDR2 reads ANQGSEA.

This clone was detected only once. This chain joins TRBV19 and TRBJ1-1; 9 bases align to TRBD1. Germline CDR1 reads LNHDA; CDR2 reads SQIVND (reference sequence). The CDR3 is made up of 14 amino acids. The junction had 6 bases not matched to a gene; V was cut back by 5 bases and J by 5 bases. The CDR3 is CASSFTGGGTEAFF. In nucleotides, the CDR3 is TGTGCCAGTAGTTTTACAGGGGGCGGAACTGAAGCTTTCTTT.

The chain links TRBV7-3 to TRBJ2-1; possible D gene TRBD2, 6 bases. With 3 bases removed from V and 3 bases from J, the gap between germline ends came to 12 bases. CDR1 and CDR2 from the germline V gene are SGHTA and FQGTGA. The CDR3 spans 15 residues. In DNA form, the CDR3 reads TGTGCCAGCAGCTTTAGTCTAGCGAGCTACAATGAGCAGTTCTTC. The encoded protein is CASSFSLASYNEQFF.

This chain uses TRBV4-1 with TRBJ2-5, with a possible D match to TRBD2 (6 bases). The CDR3 runs 16 residues. In germline, CDR1 is MGHRA, CDR2 YSYEKL. Trimming cost V 3 bases and J 0 bases, with 14 bases left between them. CDR3 bases: TGCGCCAGCAGCCACCGATCCGGGGGTAACCAAGAGACCCAGTACTTC. Translation gives CASSHRSGGNQETQYF.

This chain joins TRBV6-6 and TRBJ1-3, with 8 bases fitting TRBD1. CDR1 is MNHNY and CDR2 is SVGAGI in the germline V gene (reference sequence). With V trimmed by 0 bases and J by 0 bases, 1 base remained unmatched. This CDR3 region has 16 residues. The chain's CDR3 is CASSYSTGDSGNTIYF. CDR3 nucleotide sequence: TGTGCCAGCAGTTACTCGACAGGGGACTCTGGAAACACCATATATTTT.

V usage is TRBV27 and J usage is TRBJ2-1; 7 bases align to TRBD1. V was clipped by 4 bases and J by 4 bases; unmatched bases: 10. The CDR3 has 16 residues. Germline V gene data show CDR1 as MNHEY and CDR2 as SMNVEV (reference sequence). The chain's CDR3 is CASSSPRGRGYNEQFF. CDR3 bases: TGTGCCAGCAGTTCCCCCAGGGGGAGAGGGTACAATGAGCAGTTCTTC.

This chain uses TRBV6-1 with TRBJ1-2, with a tentative D call TRBD1 (5 bases). There are 12 residues in the CDR3. Germline loops: CDR1 MNHNS, CDR2 SASEGT. V shed 7 bases and J shed 7 bases, with 13 bases lying between them. CDR3 nucleotide sequence: TGTGCCAGCAAGGAGGGGTCAGGTGGCTACACCTTC. Translated, it gives CASKEGSGGYTF.

V is TRBV6-6 and J is TRBJ2-1, with 9 nucleotides matching TRBD1. J lost 7 bases, V lost 6 bases, and 10 bases had no gene match. Germline loops: CDR1 MNHNY, CDR2 SVGAGI (reference sequence). The CDR3 extends over 15 amino acids. The CDR3 loop reads CASSQGTGLSNEQFF. Written as DNA, the CDR3 is TGTGCCAGCAGCCAGGGGACAGGGCTCTCAAATGAGCAGTTCTTC.

This chain links TRBV18 with TRBJ1-1; 8 nucleotides line up with TRBD1. CDR3 length: 15 amino acids. After removal of 1 base from V and 3 bases from J, the junction contained 4 bases not matched to a gene. Per the germline V gene, CDR1 is KGHSH and CDR2 is LQKENI. Here the CDR3 DNA reads TGTGCCAGCTCACCACGACAGGGGAAGGACACTGAAGCTTTCTTT. Translation: CASSPRQGKDTEAFF.

The rearrangement uses TRBV14 and TRBJ2-5; a weak D match, TRBD1 (6 bases). CDR3 length: 14 residues. V was pared by 5 bases and J by 1 base, with 11 bases between. CDR1 and CDR2 from the germline V gene are SGHDN and FVKESK. CDR3 DNA: TGTGCCAGCAGCGTGGCAGGGGCCCAAGAGACCCAGTACTTC. It specifies CASSVAGAQETQYF. The complete variable domain, with remaining parts taken from reference TRBV14 and TRBJ2-5, reads EAGVTQFPSHSVIEKGQTVTLRCDPISGHDNLYWYRRVMGKEIKFLLHFVKESKQDESGMPNNRFLAERTGGTYSTLKVQPAELEDSGVYFCASSVAGAQETQYFGPGTRLLVL.

V and J are TRBV10-3 and TRBJ1-2; possibly TRBD1 for D (6 bases). This CDR3 has 13 residues. Germline CDR1 and CDR2: ENHRY and SYGVKD. V was cut by 2 bases and J by 6 bases, with 10 bases left in between. CDR3 protein: CAISETGRHGYTF. The DNA for the CDR3 is TGTGCCATCAGTGAGACAGGGCGCCATGGCTACACCTTC.

The J gene is TRBJ2-7, the V gene TRBV5-4; no clear D gene. Trimming stripped 0 bases from V and 5 bases from J, with 12 bases between. The germline gives CDR1 SGHNT, CDR2 YYREEE (reference sequence). The CDR3 is 14 amino acids. The CDR3 nucleotides are TGTGCCAGCAGCTTGGATTGGAAGAGGAACGAGCAGTACTTC. Encoded protein: CASSLDWKRNEQYF.

The chain carries TRBV5-4 and TRBJ2-2, with TRBD1 as a possible D gene (6 bases). Trimming took 5 bases from V and 1 from J, leaving 12 bases between them. CDR3 length equals 15 residues. Germline-derived CDR1 and CDR2 are SGHNT and YYREEE (reference sequence). In DNA, the CDR3 is TGTGCCAGCAGGGCCGGGACACGGAACACCGGGGAGCTGTTTTTT. Translating gives CASRAGTRNTGELFF.

The genes are TRBV15 and TRBJ2-3; D perhaps matches TRBD2 (7 bases). Per germline, CDR1 LNHNV and CDR2 YYDKDF (reference sequence). V lost 1 base and J lost 6, with 17 bases in between. CDR3 length equals 16 residues. The CDR3 sequence: CATSRGAGAPHDTQYF. The CDR3 DNA sequence: TGTGCCACCAGCAGAGGGGCGGGGGCCCCCCATGATACGCAGTATTTT.

This clone has a handful of counts. The chain links TRBV5-5 to TRBJ2-5; D gene unclear. The V end was cut by 2 bases, the J end by 5 bases, with 10 bases between. The CDR3 sequence is 13 residues long. The germline CDR1 and CDR2 sequences are SGHKS and YYEKEE (reference sequence). DNA of the CDR3: TGTGCCAGCAGCTTAATGGCCCCCGAGACCCAGTACTTC. Translated, it gives CASSLMAPETQYF.

The V gene is TRBV30, the J gene TRBJ2-7; maybe TRBD2 (5 bases). Germline CDR1 reads GTSNPN; CDR2 reads SVGIG (reference sequence). This CDR3 region has 14 residues. The V gene lost 1 base and the J gene lost 0 bases, with 10 bases spanning the gap. The CDR3: CAWSGTSPSYEQYF. CDR3 sequence (DNA): TGTGCCTGGAGTGGGACTTCCCCCTCCTACGAGCAGTACTTC.

The chain is built from TRBV30 and TRBJ2-1, with TRBD2 as a possible D gene (7 bases). Germline lookup yields CDR1 GTSNPN and CDR2 SVGIG (reference sequence). Between the trimmed V and J ends, which lost 4 bases and 2 bases, there was a span of 12 bases. This CDR3 has 14 amino acids. This CDR3 reads CAWNWGGTYNEQFF. CDR3 nucleotides: TGTGCCTGGAACTGGGGGGGCACCTACAATGAGCAGTTCTTC. Drawing the rest from reference TRBV30 and TRBJ2-1, the complete variable domain is SQTIHQWPATLVQPVGSPLSLECTVEGTSNPNLYWYRQAAGRGLQLLFYSVGIGQISSEVPQNLSASRPQDRQFILSSKKLLLSDSGFYLCAWNWGGTYNEQFFGPGTRLTVL.